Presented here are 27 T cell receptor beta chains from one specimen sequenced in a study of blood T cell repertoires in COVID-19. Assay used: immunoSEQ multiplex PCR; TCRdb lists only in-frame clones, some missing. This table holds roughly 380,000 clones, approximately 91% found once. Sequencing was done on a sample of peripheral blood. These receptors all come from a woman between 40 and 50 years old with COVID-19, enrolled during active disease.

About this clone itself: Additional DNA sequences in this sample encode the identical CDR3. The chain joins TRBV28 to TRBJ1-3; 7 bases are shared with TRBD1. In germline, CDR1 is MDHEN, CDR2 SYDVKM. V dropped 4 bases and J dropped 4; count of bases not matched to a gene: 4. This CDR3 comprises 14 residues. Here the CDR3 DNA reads TGTGCCAGCAGTTCAACAGGGGTCGGAAACACCATATATTTT. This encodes CASSSTGVGNTIYF.

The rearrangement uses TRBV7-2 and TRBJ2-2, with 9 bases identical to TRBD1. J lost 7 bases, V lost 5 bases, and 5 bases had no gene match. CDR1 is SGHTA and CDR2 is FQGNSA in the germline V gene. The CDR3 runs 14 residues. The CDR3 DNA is TGTGCCAGCAGCCTCGGACAGGGGCGCGGGGAGCTGTTTTTT. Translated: CASSLGQGRGELFF.

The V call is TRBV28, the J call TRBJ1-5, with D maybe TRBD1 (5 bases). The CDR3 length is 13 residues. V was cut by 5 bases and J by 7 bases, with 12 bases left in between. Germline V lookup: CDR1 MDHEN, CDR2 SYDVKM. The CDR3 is CASSPGYPQPQHF. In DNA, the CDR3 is TGTGCCAGCAGTCCAGGGTACCCACAGCCCCAGCATTTT.

The chain's CDR3 is CASSPQSAVNAGELFF. The CDR3 nucleotides are TGTGCCAGCAGCCCTCAGAGTGCGGTAAACGCCGGGGAGCTGTTTTTT. The chain has TRBV7-2 and TRBJ2-2, with D hard to call. The CDR3 totals 16 residues. V was trimmed by 5 bases and J by 6 bases, leaving 19 bases between them. Germline CDR1 SGHTA, CDR2 FQGNSA.

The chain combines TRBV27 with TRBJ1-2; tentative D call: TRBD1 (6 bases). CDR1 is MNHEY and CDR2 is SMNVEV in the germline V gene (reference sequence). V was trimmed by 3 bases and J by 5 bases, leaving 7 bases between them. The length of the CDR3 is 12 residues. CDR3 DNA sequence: TGTGCCAGCAGTTTGAGGGGGTATGGCTACACCTTC. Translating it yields CASSLRGYGYTF.

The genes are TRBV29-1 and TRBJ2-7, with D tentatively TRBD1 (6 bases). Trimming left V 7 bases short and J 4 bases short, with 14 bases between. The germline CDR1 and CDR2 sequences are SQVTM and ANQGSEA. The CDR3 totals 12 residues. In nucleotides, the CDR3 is TGCAGCGCGGGGTCAGGGGAGTACGAGCAGTACTTC. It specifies CSAGSGEYEQYF.

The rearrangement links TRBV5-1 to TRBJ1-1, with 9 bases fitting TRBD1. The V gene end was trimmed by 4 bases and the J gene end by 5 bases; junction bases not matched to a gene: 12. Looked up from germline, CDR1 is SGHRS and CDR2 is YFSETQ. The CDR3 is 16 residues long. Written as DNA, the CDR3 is TGCGCCAGCAGCACCTCGGGACAGGGCACCGGAACTGAAGCTTTCTTT. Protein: CASSTSGQGTGTEAFF.

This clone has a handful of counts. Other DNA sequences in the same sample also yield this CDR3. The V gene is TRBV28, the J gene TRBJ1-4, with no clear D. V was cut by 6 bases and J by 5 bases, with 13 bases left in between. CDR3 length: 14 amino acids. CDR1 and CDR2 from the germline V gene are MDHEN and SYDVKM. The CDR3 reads CASSPGGTNEKLFF. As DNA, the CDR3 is TGTGCCAGCAGCCCGGGAGGCACGAATGAAAAACTGTTTTTT.

CDR3 nucleotides: TGTGCCAGCAGTCGTAGCGGGAGCTCCTACAATGAGCAGTTCTTC. This translates into CASSRSGSSYNEQFF. The V and J genes are TRBV6-2 or TRBV6-3 and TRBJ2-1, with 9 bases aligning to TRBD2. This CDR3 contains 15 residues. CDR1 and CDR2 from the germline V gene are MNHEY and SVGEGT. Trimming removed 5 bases from V and 0 bases from J; junction bases left unmatched: 2.

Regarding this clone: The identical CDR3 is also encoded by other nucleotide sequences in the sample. CDR3 in DNA: TGTGCCAGCAGTTCCACCGGTCAGCCCCAGCATTTT. Amino acids: CASSSTGQPQHF. J is TRBJ1-5 and V is TRBV28; no clear D. The V gene lost 4 bases and the J gene lost 6 bases, with 7 bases spanning the gap. The CDR3 has 12 amino acids. Germline loops: CDR1 MDHEN, CDR2 SYDVKM.

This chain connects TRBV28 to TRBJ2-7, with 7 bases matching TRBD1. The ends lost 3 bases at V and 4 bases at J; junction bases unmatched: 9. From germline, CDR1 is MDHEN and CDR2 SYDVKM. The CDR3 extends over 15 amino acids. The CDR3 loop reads CASSFETGRKYEQYF. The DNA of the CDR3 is TGTGCCAGCAGTTTTGAGACAGGGAGAAAGTACGAGCAGTACTTC.

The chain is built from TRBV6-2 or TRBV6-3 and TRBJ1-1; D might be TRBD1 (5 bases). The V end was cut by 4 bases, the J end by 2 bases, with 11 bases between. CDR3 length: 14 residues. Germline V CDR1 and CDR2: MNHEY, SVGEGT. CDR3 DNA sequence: TGTGCCAGCAGTTGGGACTTTGGAAACACTGAAGCTTTCTTT. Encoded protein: CASSWDFGNTEAFF.

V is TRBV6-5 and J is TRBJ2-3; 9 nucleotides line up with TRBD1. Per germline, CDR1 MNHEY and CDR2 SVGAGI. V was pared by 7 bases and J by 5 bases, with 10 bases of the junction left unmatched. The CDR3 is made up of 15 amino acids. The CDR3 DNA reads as TGTGCCAGCAAAGGGCGGACAGGGGTTAAAGATACGCAGTATTTT. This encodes CASKGRTGVKDTQYF.

The CDR3 reads CASSLSTGLMNTEAFF. DNA of the CDR3: TGTGCCAGCAGCTTATCGACAGGCTTAATGAACACTGAAGCTTTCTTT. The chain is built from TRBV7-3 and TRBJ1-1, with TRBD1 as a possible D gene (6 bases). Trimming removed 2 bases from V and 0 bases from J, with 13 bases in between. Germline CDR1 reads SGHTA; CDR2 reads FQGTGA. This CDR3 is 16 amino acids long.

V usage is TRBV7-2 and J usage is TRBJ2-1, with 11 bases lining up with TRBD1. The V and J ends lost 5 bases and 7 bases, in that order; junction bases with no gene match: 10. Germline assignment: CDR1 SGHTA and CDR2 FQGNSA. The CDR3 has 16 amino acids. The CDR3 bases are TGTGCCAGCAGCCTCTCCGGGACAGGGGGTTTTAATGAGCAGTTCTTC. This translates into CASSLSGTGGFNEQFF.

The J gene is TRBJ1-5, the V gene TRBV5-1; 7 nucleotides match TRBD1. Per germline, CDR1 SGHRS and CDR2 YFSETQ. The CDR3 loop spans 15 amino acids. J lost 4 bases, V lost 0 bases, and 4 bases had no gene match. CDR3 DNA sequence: TGCGCCAGCAGCTTGGGGGACAGCCTAAATCAGCCCCAGCATTTT. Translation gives CASSLGDSLNQPQHF.

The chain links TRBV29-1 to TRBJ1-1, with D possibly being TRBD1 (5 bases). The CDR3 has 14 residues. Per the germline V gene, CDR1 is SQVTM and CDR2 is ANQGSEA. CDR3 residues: CADRPPGRNTEAFF. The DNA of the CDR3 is TGCGCGGATCGCCCCCCAGGGCGGAACACTGAAGCTTTCTTT.

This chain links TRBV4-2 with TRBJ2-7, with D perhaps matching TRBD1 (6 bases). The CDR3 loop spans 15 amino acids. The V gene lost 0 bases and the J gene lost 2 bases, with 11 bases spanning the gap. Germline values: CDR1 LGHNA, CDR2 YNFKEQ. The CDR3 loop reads CASSQDLAGAYEQYF. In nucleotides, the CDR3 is TGTGCCAGCAGCCAAGATTTGGCAGGGGCCTACGAGCAGTACTTC.

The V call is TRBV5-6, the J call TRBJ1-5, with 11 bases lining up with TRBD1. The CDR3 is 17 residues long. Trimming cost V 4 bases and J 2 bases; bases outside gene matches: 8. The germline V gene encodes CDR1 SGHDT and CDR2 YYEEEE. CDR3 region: CASSPYPGQGGNQPQHF. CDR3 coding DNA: TGTGCCAGCAGCCCATACCCGGGACAGGGGGGCAATCAGCCCCAGCATTTT. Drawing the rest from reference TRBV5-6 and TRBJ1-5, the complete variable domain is DAGVTQSPTHLIKTRGQQVTLRCSPKSGHDTVSWYQQALGQGPQFIFQYYEEEERQRGNFPDRFSGHQFPNYSSELNVNALLLGDSALYLCASSPYPGQGGNQPQHFGDGTRLSIL.

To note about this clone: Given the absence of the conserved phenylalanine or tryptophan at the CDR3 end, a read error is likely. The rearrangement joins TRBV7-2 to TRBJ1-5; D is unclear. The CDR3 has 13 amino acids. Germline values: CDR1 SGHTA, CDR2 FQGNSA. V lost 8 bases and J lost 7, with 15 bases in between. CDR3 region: CASAGDIRQPQHS. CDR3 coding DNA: TGTGCCAGCGCCGGCGACATTCGACAGCCCCAGCATTCT.

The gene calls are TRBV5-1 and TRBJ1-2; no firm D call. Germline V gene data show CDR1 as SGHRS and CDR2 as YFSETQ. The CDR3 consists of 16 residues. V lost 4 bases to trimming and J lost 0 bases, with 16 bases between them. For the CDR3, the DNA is TGCGCCAGCAGCCCCGGCCTTGCCCTAGCTAACTATGGCTACACCTTC. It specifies CASSPGLALANYGYTF. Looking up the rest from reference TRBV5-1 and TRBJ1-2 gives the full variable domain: KAGVTQTPRYLIKTRGQQVTLSCSPISGHRSVSWYQQTPGQGLQFLFEYFSETQRNKGNFPGRFSGRQFSNSRSEMNVSTLELGDSALYLCASSPGLALANYGYTFGSGTRLTVV.

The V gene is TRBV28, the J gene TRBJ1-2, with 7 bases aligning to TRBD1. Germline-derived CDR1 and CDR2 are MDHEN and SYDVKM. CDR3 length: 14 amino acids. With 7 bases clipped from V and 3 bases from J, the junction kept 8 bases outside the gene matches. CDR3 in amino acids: CASTEGGQDYGYTF. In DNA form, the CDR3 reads TGTGCCAGCACCGAAGGGGGCCAGGACTATGGCTACACCTTC.

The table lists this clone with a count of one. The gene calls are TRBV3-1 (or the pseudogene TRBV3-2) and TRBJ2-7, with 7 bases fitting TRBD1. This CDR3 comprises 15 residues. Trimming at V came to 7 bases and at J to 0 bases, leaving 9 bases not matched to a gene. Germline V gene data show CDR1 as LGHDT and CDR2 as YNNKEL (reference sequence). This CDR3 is CASIPRQGLSYEQYF. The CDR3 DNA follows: TGTGCCAGCATCCCCCGACAGGGTCTCTCCTACGAGCAGTACTTC.

The CDR3 nucleotides read TGTGCCAGCAGCTTGAATGAGGAGCAGTACTTC. The encoded protein is CASSLNEEQYF. The genes are TRBV5-6 and TRBJ2-7; D is unclear. The length of the CDR3 is 11 residues. V lost 1 base to trimming and J lost 7 bases, with 6 bases between them. Germline V gene data show CDR1 as SGHDT and CDR2 as YYEEEE.

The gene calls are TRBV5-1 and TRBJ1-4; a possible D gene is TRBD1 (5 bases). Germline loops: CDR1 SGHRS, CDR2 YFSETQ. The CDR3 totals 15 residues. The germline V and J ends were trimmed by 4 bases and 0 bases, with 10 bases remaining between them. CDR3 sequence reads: CASSTQGSTNEKLFF. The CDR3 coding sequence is TGCGCCAGCAGCACCCAGGGTTCAACTAATGAAAAACTGTTTTTT. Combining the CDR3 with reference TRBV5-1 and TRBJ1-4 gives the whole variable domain KAGVTQTPRYLIKTRGQQVTLSCSPISGHRSVSWYQQTPGQGLQFLFEYFSETQRNKGNFPGRFSGRQFSNSRSEMNVSTLELGDSALYLCASSTQGSTNEKLFFGSGTQLSVL.

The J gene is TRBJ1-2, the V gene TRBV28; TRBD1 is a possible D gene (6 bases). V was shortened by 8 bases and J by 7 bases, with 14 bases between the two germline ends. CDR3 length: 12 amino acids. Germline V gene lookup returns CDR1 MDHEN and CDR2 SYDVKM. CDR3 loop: CASGSTGGGYTF. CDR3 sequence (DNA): TGTGCCAGCGGGTCGACAGGTGGTGGCTACACCTTC.

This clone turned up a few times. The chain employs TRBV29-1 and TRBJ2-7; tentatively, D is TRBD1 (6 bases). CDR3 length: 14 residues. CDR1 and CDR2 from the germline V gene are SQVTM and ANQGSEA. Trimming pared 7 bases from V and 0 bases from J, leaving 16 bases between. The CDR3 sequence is CSGLDRTNSYEQYF. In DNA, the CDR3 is TGCAGCGGCCTAGACAGGACCAACTCCTACGAGCAGTACTTC.